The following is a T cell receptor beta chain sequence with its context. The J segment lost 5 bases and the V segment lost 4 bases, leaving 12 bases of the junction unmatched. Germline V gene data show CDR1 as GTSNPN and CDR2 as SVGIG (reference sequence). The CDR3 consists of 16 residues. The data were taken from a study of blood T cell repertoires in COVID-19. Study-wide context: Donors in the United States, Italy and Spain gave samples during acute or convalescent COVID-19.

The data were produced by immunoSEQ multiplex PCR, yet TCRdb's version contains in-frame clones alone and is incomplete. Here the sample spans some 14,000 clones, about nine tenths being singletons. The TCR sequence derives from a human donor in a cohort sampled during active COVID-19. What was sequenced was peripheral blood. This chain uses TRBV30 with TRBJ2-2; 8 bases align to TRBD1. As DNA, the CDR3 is TGTGCCTGGACTAGTAACAGGGGGAGATTGACCGGGGAGCTGTTTTTT. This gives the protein CAWTSNRGRLTGELFF.